Each of the 27 T cell receptor beta chains below was sequenced from the same sample in a study of blood T cell repertoires in COVID-19. Measured with immunoSEQ multiplex PCR; TCRdb has only the in-frame clones, and not every one. Of about 210,000 clones detected, around 81% appear once; the ten largest clones hold around 9.3%. The sample was PBMCs or T cells enriched from blood (not recorded which). The receptor source for this set is a woman between 50 and 59 years old with acute COVID-19.

This rearrangement joins TRBV4-1 to TRBJ1-5; TRBD1 might be the D (6 bases). V lost 1 base and J 4 bases, leaving 14 bases between the germline ends. CDR3 length: 16 residues. The germline gives CDR1 MGHRA, CDR2 YSYEKL. Here the CDR3 DNA reads TGCGCCAGCAGCCAAGGGTTGGGGCAGGGGAATCAGCCCCAGCATTTT. It codes for CASSQGLGQGNQPQHF.

V is TRBV3-1 (or the pseudogene TRBV3-2) and J is TRBJ1-6; D gene uncertain. The CDR3 runs to 14 residues. Germline V gene sequence: CDR1 LGHDT, CDR2 YNNKEL (reference sequence). V shed 5 bases and J shed 7 bases, with 12 bases lying between them. The CDR3 reads CASSDFAANSPLHF. CDR3 DNA sequence: TGTGCCAGCAGCGATTTTGCGGCGAATTCACCCCTCCACTTT.

In this sample, this clone turned up a few times. The rearrangement uses TRBV11-1 and TRBJ1-1, with D maybe TRBD1 (5 bases). The CDR3 runs to 15 residues. Looked up from germline, CDR1 is SGHAT and CDR2 is FQDESV (reference sequence). Trimming cost V 0 bases and J 1 base, with 9 bases left between them. The CDR3 here is CASSLAGGANTEAFF. CDR3 DNA: TGTGCCAGCAGCTTAGCGGGCGGGGCGAACACTGAAGCTTTCTTT.

The chain employs TRBV5-1 and TRBJ2-7, with 11 positions matching TRBD2. Trimming at V came to 2 bases and at J to 0 bases, leaving 10 bases not matched to a gene. The germline gives CDR1 SGHRS, CDR2 YFSETQ. The length of the CDR3 is 18 residues. As DNA, the CDR3 is TGCGCCAGCAGCTTCAGCTCGGGACTAGCGGTCGCCTCCTACGAGCAGTACTTC. Protein product: CASSFSSGLAVASYEQYF.

V gene TRBV12-3 or TRBV12-4 combines with J gene TRBJ1-1; TRBD1 might be the D (6 bases). The CDR3 length is 13 residues. The V end was cut by 6 bases, the J end by 1 base, with 9 bases between. The CDR3 sequence: CASRNRANTEAFF. CDR3 DNA: TGTGCCAGCAGAAACAGGGCGAACACTGAAGCTTTCTTT.

As DNA, the CDR3 is TGTGCCAGCAGTTTAGACGGAGTCACTGAAGCTTTCTTT. Protein: CASSLDGVTEAFF. The chain links TRBV12-3 or TRBV12-4 to TRBJ1-1; D is uncertain. This CDR3 is 13 amino acids long. V gave up 1 base and J gave up 4 bases, with 7 bases separating them.

The V call is TRBV6-6, the J call TRBJ2-6; the D is unclear. V lost 5 bases, J lost 1 base, and 9 bases lay in between. The CDR3 has 15 residues. Per the germline V gene, CDR1 is MNHNY and CDR2 is SVGAGI (reference sequence). The DNA of the CDR3 is TGTGCCAGCAGTCTTCGCAGATCTGGGGCCAACGTCCTGACTTTC. Amino acids: CASSLRRSGANVLTF.

The chain couples TRBV19 to TRBJ1-3; no clear D gene. The CDR3 is made up of 17 amino acids. The germline V and J ends were trimmed by 3 bases and 0 bases, with 15 bases remaining between them. In germline, CDR1 is LNHDA, CDR2 SQIVND (reference sequence). CDR3 in DNA: TGTGCCAGTAGTATTTCTCACAGATCTATCTCTGGAAACACCATATATTTT. Its protein is CASSISHRSISGNTIYF.

V and J are TRBV29-1 and TRBJ2-7, with 7 positions matching TRBD1. This CDR3 is 13 amino acids long. Germline V lookup: CDR1 SQVTM, CDR2 ANQGSEA. V was clipped by 3 bases and J by 2 bases; unmatched bases: 4. CDR3 sequence reads: CSVEGTVPYEQYF. CDR3 DNA: TGCAGCGTTGAGGGGACAGTCCCCTACGAGCAGTACTTC.

This sequence joins TRBV4-1 and TRBJ2-7, with TRBD2 matching 10 bases. V shed 3 bases and J 2 bases; nucleotides not matched to a gene: 7. The length of the CDR3 is 16 residues. The germline gives CDR1 MGHRA, CDR2 YSYEKL. This chain's CDR3 is CASSQAPLAGAYEQYF. CDR3 in DNA: TGCGCCAGCAGCCAGGCCCCCCTAGCGGGAGCCTACGAGCAGTACTTC.

The chain combines TRBV3-1 (or the pseudogene TRBV3-2) with TRBJ2-1; D is possibly TRBD1 (5 bases). Trimming shortened V by 0 bases and J by 10 bases, and 10 bases separated the two germline ends. In germline, CDR1 is LGHDT, CDR2 YNNKEL (reference sequence). This CDR3 comprises 13 residues. As DNA, the CDR3 is TGTGCCAGCAGCCAAGATTGGGGCAGCGAGCAGTTCTTC. Translating gives CASSQDWGSEQFF.

This chain links TRBV5-4 with TRBJ2-7; 9 nucleotides line up with TRBD2. V shed 1 base, J shed 1 base, and the junction held 6 bases outside the gene matches. In germline, CDR1 is SGHNT, CDR2 YYREEE (reference sequence). The CDR3 has 16 amino acids. CDR3 bases: TGTGCCAGCAGCTTGTTTTCGGCGGGGGGGTCCTACGAGCAGTACTTC. Its protein product is CASSLFSAGGSYEQYF.

V and J are TRBV27 and TRBJ2-5; 10 positions agree with TRBD2. The CDR3 is made up of 14 amino acids. V was clipped by 8 bases and J by 5 bases; unmatched bases: 8. Germline V gene data show CDR1 as MNHEY and CDR2 as SMNVEV (reference sequence). As DNA, the CDR3 is TGTGCCAGCGCCGGAGCGGGGGGGCTTGAGACCCAGTACTTC. Translation gives CASAGAGGLETQYF.

The rearrangement joins TRBV4-2 to TRBJ1-2; TRBD1 is a possible D gene (6 bases). Germline CDR1 LGHNA, CDR2 YNFKEQ. The CDR3 covers 15 residues. With 0 bases removed from V and 4 bases from J, the gap between germline ends came to 12 bases. CDR3 coding DNA: TGTGCCAGCAGCCAAGAGCGGGGGGCAATCTATGGCTACACCTTC. Its translation is CASSQERGAIYGYTF.

The chain employs TRBV5-1 and TRBJ2-5; 9 bases agree with TRBD1. This CDR3 comprises 15 residues. Germline V gene sequence: CDR1 SGHRS, CDR2 YFSETQ. The trim removed 0 bases at V and 4 bases at J, leaving 4 bases unmatched. DNA for the CDR3: TGCGCCAGCAGCTTGGCCGGGACAGGGACAGAGACCCAGTACTTC. This sequence encodes CASSLAGTGTETQYF.

This chain uses TRBV5-6 with TRBJ2-5; D remains ambiguous. Germline-derived CDR1 and CDR2 are SGHDT and YYEEEE. V lost 4 bases, J lost 1 base, and 2 bases lay in between. CDR3 length: 11 amino acids. The DNA for the CDR3 is TGTGCCAGCAGCCGCCAAGAGACCCAGTACTTC. It translates to CASSRQETQYF.

This clone was seen only once. The chain recombines TRBV18 with TRBJ2-3; 10 bases line up with TRBD2. Germline V CDR1 and CDR2: KGHSH, LQKENI. V was clipped by 2 bases and J by 6 bases; unmatched bases: 5. This CDR3 has 15 amino acids. CDR3 DNA sequence: TGTGCCAGCTCACCAACTAGCGGGACCACTGATACGCAGTATTTT. Amino acid sequence: CASSPTSGTTDTQYF.

The chain joins TRBV12-3 or TRBV12-4 to TRBJ1-6, with no clear D. The CDR3 has 13 residues. Trimming took off 1 base at V and 11 bases at J, with 9 bases between the two ends. CDR3 sequence reads: CASSLVETAPLHF. In DNA form, the CDR3 reads TGTGCCAGCAGTTTAGTTGAGACTGCACCCCTCCACTTT.

The chain carries TRBV27 and TRBJ1-1; TRBD1 might be the D (6 bases). CDR1 is MNHEY, CDR2 SMNVEV, per germline (reference sequence). The CDR3 loop spans 15 amino acids. Between the trimmed V and J ends, which lost 3 bases and 0 bases, there was a span of 11 bases. CDR3: CASSFGQPVNTEAFF. The CDR3 DNA reads as TGTGCCAGCAGTTTTGGACAGCCCGTGAACACTGAAGCTTTCTTT.

This chain uses TRBV5-8 with TRBJ2-1; TRBD2 matches at 8 bases. This CDR3 region has 17 residues. CDR1 and CDR2 (germline): SGHTS, YDEGEE. The V gene end was trimmed by 0 bases and the J gene end by 2 bases; junction bases not matched to a gene: 7. The CDR3 protein is CASSLAVLGRAYNEQFF. The CDR3 coding sequence is TGTGCCAGCAGCTTGGCCGTTCTCGGGAGGGCCTACAATGAGCAGTTCTTC.

This clone was seen a few times. The rearrangement links TRBV3-1 (or the pseudogene TRBV3-2) to TRBJ1-1, with 9 bases that match TRBD1. This CDR3 has 14 amino acids. The germline gives CDR1 LGHDT, CDR2 YNNKEL (reference sequence). V was pared by 4 bases and J by 12 bases, with 12 bases of the junction left unmatched. CDR3 nucleotide sequence: TGTGCCAGCAGCCTACAGGGGGCTCGGGGACGGACTTTCTTT. Its translation is CASSLQGARGRTFF.

This clone has only a few counts. The rearrangement uses TRBV7-9 and TRBJ1-2; 9 positions agree with TRBD1. The germline V gene encodes CDR1 SEHNR and CDR2 FQNEAQ (reference sequence). V lost 1 base to trimming and J lost 4 bases; unmatched junction nucleotides: 7. The CDR3 consists of 16 residues. The chain's CDR3 is CASSLEQGATSYGYTF. Here the CDR3 DNA reads TGTGCCAGCAGCTTAGAACAGGGGGCTACCTCCTATGGCTACACCTTC.

The chain joins TRBV18 to TRBJ1-5; maybe TRBD1 (5 bases). The V gene lost 2 bases and the J gene lost 4 bases, with 18 bases spanning the gap. From germline, CDR1 is KGHSH and CDR2 LQKENI. The CDR3 is 17 residues long. The CDR3 sequence: CASSPYGGHGLNQPQHF. CDR3 nucleotide sequence: TGTGCCAGCTCACCATACGGGGGTCACGGTCTTAATCAGCCCCAGCATTTT.

The rearrangement joins TRBV2 to TRBJ1-3; perhaps TRBD1 as D (6 bases). The CDR3 length is 19 residues. V was pared by 7 bases and J by 1 base, with 26 bases between. Germline V gene sequence: CDR1 SNHLY, CDR2 FYNNEI. The CDR3 bases are TGTGCCAGCAATGGCGGGGGCACAGGGTACGTTTCTTCTGGAAACACCATATATTTT. Translating gives CASNGGGTGYVSSGNTIYF.

The gene calls are TRBV27 and TRBJ1-2; 8 nucleotides align to TRBD1. The length of the CDR3 is 15 residues. After removal of 3 bases from V and 4 bases from J, the junction contained 7 bases not matched to a gene. Germline V gene lookup returns CDR1 MNHEY and CDR2 SMNVEV (reference sequence). The CDR3 sequence is CASSFLTGDLYGYTF. In DNA form, the CDR3 reads TGTGCCAGCAGTTTCTTGACAGGGGACCTCTATGGCTACACCTTC.

This clone showed up just once. The chain employs TRBV4-1 and TRBJ2-5; D is perhaps TRBD1 (7 bases). From germline, CDR1 is MGHRA and CDR2 YSYEKL. V lost 4 bases and J lost 1, with 19 bases in between. The CDR3 runs to 17 residues. The CDR3 DNA reads as TGCGCCAGCAGCCCAGCAGGGGGGCGGGCCATCCAAGAGACCCAGTACTTC. This sequence encodes CASSPAGGRAIQETQYF.

V gene TRBV6-5 combines with J gene TRBJ1-1; tentatively, D is TRBD1 (5 bases). In germline, CDR1 is MNHEY, CDR2 SVGAGI. The CDR3 runs 13 residues. Trimming removed 3 bases at V and 4 bases at J, with 9 bases between. The CDR3 region has the DNA TGTGCCAGCAGTTATCGGGGGGGCACTGAAGCTTTCTTT. It yields the protein CASSYRGGTEAFF.